This paragraph covers one TCR beta chain sequence. The sample holds one count of this clone. This clone's antigen is unknown. It has no much larger one-base neighbor in the sample; base qualities were not kept. The sample originates from a study of blood T cell repertoires in COVID-19 (dated by TCRdb to 2020 to 2022). Turning to the overall study: Samples covering the acute and convalescent phases of COVID-19 were provided by collaborators in the United States, Italy and Spain. The material from the prospective study consisted of cDNA or gDNA derived from T cells, B-cell-depleted T cells, or PBMCs. Deeply sampled blood TCRbeta repertoires from subjects exposed to, actively infected with, or recovered from COVID-19 were included in the dataset. The repertoires were made available in a free public database intended to serve as a resource for research on the immune response to SARS-CoV-2. Samples came from the ongoing ImmuneRACE study (first 160 participants) plus 1,254 subjects from 6 global collaborators. Nearly every sample came with metadata listing a de-identified subject ID, COVID-19 status, age in years and sex. HLA class I and class II types, where available, came from metadata supplied by the sample provider rather than from assay-based typing. What the research found in general, with its limitations: Clinical and demographic metadata were provided uncurated, with the amount varying by source and participant.

The immunoSEQ Assay, a bias-controlled multiplex PCR, was used to amplify TCRbeta CDR3 regions from genomic DNA. In the authors' own workflow: Within the assay, amplification of reference gene primers was used to estimate how many nucleated cells each sample contained. Sequence reads were collapsed and filtered to measure the absolute abundance of every unique TCRbeta CDR3 rearrangement. For each sample, productive Simpson clonality was calculated as the square root of Simpson's diversity index across productive rearrangements. The table comes from immuneACCESS by way of TCRdb, which keeps in-frame sequences with V and J called. Part of the clones is missing from these tables; in studies checked, under half for an unresolved V gene and the rest for unknown reasons. The DNA gave D and trimming, while V, J and clone size come from that table. In this sample the table shows a few hundred thousand clones, approximately 88% of which occur a single time. The ten largest clones add up to approximately 2.3% of the sample.

Enrolling through a virtual design, the prospective study's participants ranged in age from about 18 to 100 years and lived across 24 United States geographic areas. Cohort assignment in the prospective study relied on participant-reported clinical history from a screening survey and a study questionnaire. In the prospective study, whole blood, serum and a nasopharyngeal or oropharyngeal swab were collected from each participant by mobile phlebotomists. Additional blood draws and questionnaires over an approximately two-month period could optionally be provided by prospective study participants. Before DNA extraction, prospective study blood samples were shipped either frozen or at room temperature. Specimen: PBMCs or T cells enriched from blood (not recorded which). This receptor was taken from a woman aged 40 to 50 with acute COVID-19.

The CDR3 region has the sequence CASSLKKGAMTDTQYF. The sequenced DNA is TGCGCCAGCAGCTTAAAGAAGGGGGCGATGACAGATACGCAGTATTTT. Recombination linked TRBV5-1 to TRBJ2-3, with 7 junctional bases fitting TRBD1. The germline V gene provides CDR1 SGHRS and CDR2 YFSETQ. V loses 2 bases at its end and J loses 3 bases; junction bases beyond the gene matches: 9. CDR3 length: 16 amino acids, cysteine to phenylalanine. Of all the DNA, just the CDR3 is kept, 48 bases in frame from base 1.